A selection of T cell receptor beta chains follows, all from one sample in a study of cytomegalovirus exposure and HLA in healthy donors. Profiling relied on immunoSEQ multiplex PCR, and the TCRdb table lists in-frame clones only, not all of them. The data contain under 150,000 clones, around four fifths of them singletons. Source material: PBMCs. These receptors all stem from a male donor in good health and CMV-seropositive. CDR3s include the opening cysteine and the closing phenylalanine or tryptophan. D genes are given only for firm matches. Where a row states a size, it is once, few, many or the class of an expanded clone; other rows omit it.

v_call: TRBV27
clone_size: NA
j_call: TRBJ2-7
d_call: TRBD2
cdr3_aa: CASQVAGRTYEQYF
cdr3_nt: TGTGCCAGCCAAGTAGCGGGACGAACCTACGAGCAGTACTTC

v_call: TRBV30
clone_size: NA
j_call: TRBJ1-2
d_call: NA
cdr3_aa: CAWSDPPRLDYGYTF
cdr3_nt: TGTGCCTGGAGTGATCCCCCTAGGTTGGACTATGGCTACACCTTC

v_call: TRBV28
clone_size: NA
j_call: TRBJ2-7
d_call: TRBD2
cdr3_aa: CASSSAGGREVSGYEQYF
cdr3_nt: TGTGCCAGCAGTTCGGCGGGGGGTCGGGAGGTTAGTGGTTACGAGCAGTACTTC

v_call: TRBV30
clone_size: NA
j_call: TRBJ1-2
d_call: TRBD1
cdr3_aa: CAWSRGQIGGYTF
cdr3_nt: TGTGCCTGGAGCCGGGGACAGATAGGTGGCTACACCTTC

v_call: TRBV4-3
clone_size: NA
j_call: TRBJ2-1
d_call: NA
cdr3_aa: CASSQGLLASPYNEQFF
cdr3_nt: TGCGCCAGCAGCCAGGGCCTTCTAGCGTCACCCTACAATGAGCAGTTCTTC

v_call: TRBV6-5
clone_size: NA
j_call: TRBJ1-2
d_call: NA
cdr3_aa: CASSYSLPGNEGYTF
cdr3_nt: TGTGCCAGCAGTTACTCTTTGCCAGGGAATGAGGGCTACACCTTC

v_call: TRBV11-2
clone_size: once
j_call: TRBJ2-3
d_call: NA
cdr3_aa: CASSPLPTDTQYF
cdr3_nt: TGTGCCAGCAGCCCCCTTCCCACAGATACGCAGTATTTT

v_call: TRBV5-6
clone_size: NA
j_call: TRBJ2-3
d_call: NA
cdr3_aa: CASSLVLGEARTDTQYF
cdr3_nt: TGTGCCAGCAGCTTGGTATTGGGGGAGGCCCGGACAGATACGCAGTATTTT

v_call: TRBV5-1
clone_size: NA
j_call: TRBJ1-2
d_call: NA
cdr3_aa: CASSSGARGYTF
cdr3_nt: TGCGCCAGCAGCTCTGGGGCTCGGGGCTACACCTTC

v_call: TRBV5-1
clone_size: NA
j_call: TRBJ2-3
d_call: TRBD1
cdr3_aa: CASSLGAGTGTDTQYF
cdr3_nt: TGCGCCAGCAGCTTGGGAGCCGGGACAGGGACGGATACGCAGTATTTT

v_call: TRBV28
clone_size: NA
j_call: TRBJ1-1
d_call: NA
cdr3_aa: CASPKPGGLNTEAFF
cdr3_nt: TGTGCCAGCCCAAAACCCGGGGGTTTGAACACTGAAGCTTTCTTT

v_call: TRBV18
clone_size: NA
j_call: TRBJ2-1
d_call: NA
cdr3_aa: CASSPRRGALPEQFF
cdr3_nt: TGTGCCAGCTCACCACGGCGCGGGGCCTTACCCGAGCAGTTCTTC

v_call: TRBV9
clone_size: once
j_call: TRBJ1-1
d_call: NA
cdr3_aa: CASSVLADTEAFF
cdr3_nt: TGTGCCAGCAGCGTTCTGGCGGACACTGAAGCTTTCTTT

v_call: TRBV7-2
clone_size: NA
j_call: TRBJ2-5
d_call: TRBD2
cdr3_aa: CASSLESIASGSETQYF
cdr3_nt: TGTGCCAGCAGCTTAGAAAGTATCGCTAGCGGGAGCGAGACCCAGTACTTC

v_call: TRBV27
clone_size: NA
j_call: TRBJ1-5
d_call: TRBD1
cdr3_aa: CASSSTGRNQPQHF
cdr3_nt: TGTGCCAGCAGTTCGACAGGGAGGAATCAGCCCCAGCATTTT

v_call: TRBV30
clone_size: NA
j_call: TRBJ1-5
d_call: NA
cdr3_aa: CACSRDSNQPQHF
cdr3_nt: TGTGCCTGCTCCCGAGATAGCAATCAGCCCCAGCATTTC

v_call: TRBV21-1
clone_size: few
j_call: TRBJ2-7
d_call: NA
cdr3_aa: CASRGLAGALFYEQYF
cdr3_nt: TGTGCCAGCAGAGGACTAGCGGGGGCCCTCTTCTACGAGCAGTACTTC

v_call: TRBV29-1
clone_size: NA
j_call: TRBJ1-2
d_call: NA
cdr3_aa: CSVRTLNHGYTF
cdr3_nt: TGCAGCGTGAGGACACTTAACCATGGCTACACCTTC

v_call: TRBV19
clone_size: NA
j_call: TRBJ2-1
d_call: NA
cdr3_aa: CASSIGGTPLNEQFF
cdr3_nt: TGTGCCAGTAGTATCGGAGGTACTCCCCTGAATGAGCAGTTCTTC

v_call: TRBV28
clone_size: NA
j_call: TRBJ2-5
d_call: NA
cdr3_aa: CASSNAGIEETQYF
cdr3_nt: TGTGCCAGCAGTAACGCAGGGATAGAAGAGACCCAGTACTTC

v_call: TRBV2
clone_size: NA
j_call: TRBJ1-5
d_call: TRBD1
cdr3_aa: CASSGTGGASQPQHF
cdr3_nt: TGTGCCAGCAGTGGGACAGGGGGTGCGAGTCAGCCCCAGCATTTT

v_call: TRBV27
clone_size: once
j_call: TRBJ2-1
d_call: NA
cdr3_aa: CASSPDSPSSYNEQFF
cdr3_nt: TGTGCCAGCAGTCCCGACTCCCCGAGCTCCTACAATGAGCAGTTCTTC

v_call: TRBV4-1
clone_size: NA
j_call: TRBJ2-1
d_call: TRBD2
cdr3_aa: CASSQAIAGVGDEQFF
cdr3_nt: TGCGCCAGCAGCCAGGCTATAGCGGGAGTGGGGGATGAGCAGTTCTTC

v_call: TRBV28
clone_size: NA
j_call: TRBJ2-1
d_call: TRBD2
cdr3_aa: CASSSVAGVSYNEQFF
cdr3_nt: TGTGCCAGCAGTTCCGTAGCGGGAGTCTCCTACAATGAGCAGTTCTTC

v_call: TRBV28
clone_size: NA
j_call: TRBJ2-7
d_call: TRBD1
cdr3_aa: CASSLRDRGPRSEDF
cdr3_nt: TGTGCCAGCAGTTTGCGGGACAGGGGGCCACGCTCCGAGGACTTC

v_call: TRBV4-3
clone_size: NA
j_call: TRBJ2-7
d_call: TRBD1
cdr3_aa: CASSPGHSTGTYEQYF
cdr3_nt: TGCGCCAGCAGCCCCGGTCACTCGACAGGGACCTACGAGCAGTACTTC

v_call: TRBV28
clone_size: NA
j_call: TRBJ2-2
d_call: NA
cdr3_aa: CASSSQGSGNTGELFF
cdr3_nt: TGTGCCAGCAGTTCCCAGGGGAGCGGGAACACCGGGGAGCTGTTTTTT

v_call: TRBV27
clone_size: few
j_call: TRBJ2-1
d_call: NA
cdr3_aa: CASKGSQGLDEQFF
cdr3_nt: TGTGCCAGCAAGGGGAGCCAGGGGCTTGATGAGCAGTTCTTC

v_call: TRBV27
clone_size: NA
j_call: TRBJ2-2
d_call: TRBD2
cdr3_aa: CASSLISGLAGNTGELFF
cdr3_nt: TGTGCCAGCAGTTTAATTTCCGGACTAGCGGGTAACACCGGGGAGCTGTTTTTT

v_call: TRBV10-3
clone_size: NA
j_call: TRBJ2-5
d_call: TRBD1
cdr3_aa: CAISGQTGGETQYF
cdr3_nt: TGTGCCATCAGTGGTCAAACAGGGGGAGAGACCCAGTACTTC

v_call: TRBV5-4
clone_size: NA
j_call: TRBJ1-1
d_call: NA
cdr3_aa: CASSLGQANTEAFF
cdr3_nt: TGTGCCAGCAGCTTGGGGCAGGCGAACACTGAAGCTTTCTTT

v_call: TRBV30
clone_size: few
j_call: TRBJ1-3
d_call: NA
cdr3_aa: CAWRRQSGNTIYF
cdr3_nt: TGTGCCTGGAGACGACAGTCCGGAAACACCATATATTTT

v_call: TRBV27
clone_size: NA
j_call: TRBJ2-7
d_call: NA
cdr3_aa: CASRAIRESSYEQYF
cdr3_nt: TGTGCCAGCCGAGCAATACGGGAAAGCTCCTACGAGCAGTACTTC

v_call: TRBV18
clone_size: NA
j_call: TRBJ2-1
d_call: NA
cdr3_aa: CASSLPDSSNEQFF
cdr3_nt: TGTGCCAGCTCACTTCCTGACAGTTCCAATGAGCAGTTCTTC

v_call: TRBV7-2
clone_size: NA
j_call: TRBJ1-1
d_call: NA
cdr3_aa: CASSSGGRTEAFF
cdr3_nt: TGTGCCAGCAGCTCCGGCGGGCGCACTGAAGCTTTCTTT

v_call: TRBV6-5
clone_size: NA
j_call: TRBJ2-7
d_call: NA
cdr3_aa: CASSYKGPADEQYF
cdr3_nt: TGTGCCAGCAGTTACAAGGGGCCGGCGGACGAGCAGTACTTC

v_call: TRBV5-4
clone_size: few
j_call: TRBJ2-7
d_call: TRBD2
cdr3_aa: CASSPYPREISYEQYF
cdr3_nt: TGTGCCAGCAGCCCCTATCCGCGGGAGATCTCCTACGAGCAGTACTTC

v_call: TRBV19
clone_size: NA
j_call: TRBJ1-3
d_call: NA
cdr3_aa: CASTKWGGYSGNTIYF
cdr3_nt: TGTGCCAGTACCAAGTGGGGCGGATACTCTGGAAACACCATATATTTT

v_call: TRBV7-9
clone_size: NA
j_call: TRBJ1-2
d_call: NA
cdr3_aa: CAIASPNYGYTF
cdr3_nt: TGTGCCATAGCCTCACCCAACTATGGCTACACCTTC

v_call: TRBV7-2
clone_size: once
j_call: TRBJ1-4
d_call: NA
cdr3_aa: CASSPRATNEKLFF
cdr3_nt: TGTGCCAGCAGCCCCCGGGCAACTAATGAAAAACTGTTTTTT

v_call: TRBV11-2
clone_size: NA
j_call: TRBJ2-5
d_call: TRBD2
cdr3_aa: CASSPRTSGRVYQETQYF
cdr3_nt: TGTGCCAGCAGCCCCCGGACTAGCGGGAGGGTATACCAAGAGACCCAGTACTTC

v_call: TRBV5-1
clone_size: NA
j_call: TRBJ2-7
d_call: TRBD1
cdr3_aa: CASSSDRVDEQYF
cdr3_nt: TGCGCCAGCAGCTCGGACAGGGTAGACGAGCAGTACTTC

v_call: TRBV4-2
clone_size: NA
j_call: TRBJ2-6
d_call: NA
cdr3_aa: CASSQGGFANSGANVLTF
cdr3_nt: TGTGCCAGCAGCCAAGGGGGCTTCGCCAACTCTGGGGCCAACGTCCTGACTTTC

v_call: TRBV28
clone_size: few
j_call: TRBJ1-4
d_call: TRBD1
cdr3_aa: CASSLQTGGYEKLFF
cdr3_nt: TGTGCCAGCAGTTTGCAGACAGGGGGCTATGAAAAACTGTTTTTT

v_call: TRBV10-3
clone_size: NA
j_call: TRBJ2-5
d_call: TRBD1
cdr3_aa: CAISVVSSGQGGQETQYF
cdr3_nt: TGTGCCATCAGTGTTGTTAGTTCGGGACAGGGGGGACAAGAGACCCAGTACTTC

v_call: TRBV2
clone_size: NA
j_call: TRBJ2-5
d_call: NA
cdr3_aa: CASSGSATGETQYF
cdr3_nt: TGTGCCAGCAGTGGGTCCGCCACGGGAGAGACCCAGTACTTC

v_call: TRBV29-1
clone_size: NA
j_call: TRBJ2-3
d_call: NA
cdr3_aa: CSVEGPSRGTDTQYF
cdr3_nt: TGCAGCGTTGAAGGGCCTTCAAGGGGAACAGATACGCAGTATTTT

v_call: TRBV6-5
clone_size: NA
j_call: TRBJ2-1
d_call: NA
cdr3_aa: CASSAGYASDEQFF
cdr3_nt: TGTGCCAGCAGTGCGGGATACGCATCGGATGAGCAGTTCTTC

v_call: TRBV7-2
clone_size: NA
j_call: TRBJ1-5
d_call: TRBD1
cdr3_aa: CASSPPGTAPNQPQHF
cdr3_nt: TGTGCCAGCAGCCCTCCCGGGACAGCTCCCAATCAGCCCCAGCATTTT

v_call: TRBV19
clone_size: NA
j_call: TRBJ2-7
d_call: NA
cdr3_aa: CASSPGWRVAYEQYF
cdr3_nt: TGTGCCAGTAGTCCTGGCTGGAGGGTCGCCTACGAGCAGTACTTC

v_call: TRBV28
clone_size: NA
j_call: TRBJ2-3
d_call: TRBD1
cdr3_aa: CASSTRQGDFTDTQYF
cdr3_nt: TGTGCCAGCAGTACCCGACAGGGGGATTTCACAGATACGCAGTATTTT

v_call: TRBV7-3
clone_size: NA
j_call: TRBJ2-5
d_call: TRBD2
cdr3_aa: CASSLAGDETQYF
cdr3_nt: TGTGCCAGCAGCCTAGCGGGAGATGAGACCCAGTACTTC

v_call: TRBV9
clone_size: NA
j_call: TRBJ1-5
d_call: TRBD1
cdr3_aa: CASSETGGDQPQHF
cdr3_nt: TGTGCCAGCAGCGAAACAGGGGGGGATCAGCCCCAGCATTTT

v_call: TRBV7-9
clone_size: NA
j_call: TRBJ2-7
d_call: TRBD1
cdr3_aa: CASSSNPGQGANEQYF
cdr3_nt: TGTGCCAGCAGTTCTAACCCGGGACAGGGGGCTAACGAGCAGTACTTC

v_call: TRBV9
clone_size: NA
j_call: TRBJ2-1
d_call: NA
cdr3_aa: CASSASGPVYNEQFF
cdr3_nt: TGTGCCAGCAGCGCCAGCGGGCCCGTCTACAATGAGCAGTTCTTC

v_call: TRBV29-1
clone_size: NA
j_call: TRBJ1-1
d_call: NA
cdr3_aa: CSVESGGNTEAFF
cdr3_nt: TGCAGCGTTGAATCGGGGGGGAACACTGAAGCTTTCTTT